The rows below give T cell receptor beta chains drawn from one sample of a study of CD8+ T cells in alopecia areata. Clones were read by immunoSEQ multiplex PCR, and TCRdb kept only the in-frame ones, dropping some. The table records about 7,400 clones, roughly 64% of them present only once. Sample: skin, taken at week 4, from a patient treated with tofacitinib. Every receptor here comes from a human donor with alopecia areata. CDR3s include the opening cysteine and the closing phenylalanine or tryptophan.

j_call cdr3_length v_call cdr3_aa
TRBJ2-6 20 TRBV15 CATSRDLPGQGGSGANVLTF
TRBJ1-1 13 TRBV7-2 CASSLVSGTEAFF
TRBJ2-1 16 TRBV18 CASSPFAGGGGNEQFF
TRBJ2-5 16 TRBV7-6 CASLESPTGGGETQYF
TRBJ2-1 14 TRBV27 CASSFGTLICEQFF
TRBJ1-1 17 TRBV5-1 CASSSFNRGPVNTEAFF
TRBJ2-5 11 TRBV2 CASSEDGTQYF
TRBJ2-1 15 TRBV28 CASSFGGRSYNEQFF
TRBJ2-5 15 TRBV28 CASSLAGQGRQTQYF
TRBJ2-7 16 TRBV7-9 CASSQKRGQDTYEQYF
TRBJ2-3 12 TRBV11-2 CASSEDWDTQYF
TRBJ2-3 14 TRBV7-6 CASSLGAGADTQYF
TRBJ2-2 12 TRBV9 CASSDTSGELFF
TRBJ2-5 16 TRBV4-3 CASSPSAASGKETQYF
TRBJ2-2 17 TRBV5-1 CASSLKVRLSYTGELFF
TRBJ2-3 14 TRBV5-1 CASSLLAGEDTQYF